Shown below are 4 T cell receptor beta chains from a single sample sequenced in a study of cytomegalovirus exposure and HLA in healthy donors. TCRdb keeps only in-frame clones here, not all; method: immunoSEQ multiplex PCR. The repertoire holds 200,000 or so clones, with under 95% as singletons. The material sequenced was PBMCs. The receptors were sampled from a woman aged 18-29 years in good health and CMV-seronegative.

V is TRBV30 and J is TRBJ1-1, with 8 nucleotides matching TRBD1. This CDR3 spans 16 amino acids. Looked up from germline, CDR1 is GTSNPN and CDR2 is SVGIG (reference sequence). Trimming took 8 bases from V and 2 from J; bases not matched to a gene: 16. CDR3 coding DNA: TGTGCCAGAACCCTACCCGGACAGGGCGTAAACACTGAAGCTTTCTTT. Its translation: CARTLPGQGVNTEAFF.

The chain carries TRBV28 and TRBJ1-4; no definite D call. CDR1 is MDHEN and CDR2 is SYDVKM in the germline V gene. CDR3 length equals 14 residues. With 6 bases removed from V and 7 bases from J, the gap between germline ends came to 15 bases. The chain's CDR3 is CASRPGGVVEKLFF. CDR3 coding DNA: TGTGCCAGCAGGCCGGGCGGGGTGGTTGAAAAACTGTTTTTT.

CDR3 loop: CASSRGQGGNIQYF. CDR3 DNA: TGTGCCAGCAGCCGTGGACAGGGAGGAAACATTCAGTACTTC. The chain recombines TRBV7-9 with TRBJ2-4, with 8 nucleotides matching TRBD1. V dropped 5 bases and J dropped 6; count of bases not matched to a gene: 6. The V gene's germline CDR1 is SEHNR and CDR2 FQNEAQ (reference sequence). The CDR3 has 14 amino acids.

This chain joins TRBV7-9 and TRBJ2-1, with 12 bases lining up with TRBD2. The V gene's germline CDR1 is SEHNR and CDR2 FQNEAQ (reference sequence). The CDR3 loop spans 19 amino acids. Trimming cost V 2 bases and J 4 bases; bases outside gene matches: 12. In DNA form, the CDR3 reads TGTGCCAGCAGCTTAAATCGGCTAGCGGGAGGGAAGGAGTACAATGAGCAGTTCTTC. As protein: CASSLNRLAGGKEYNEQFF.